This T cell receptor (beta chain) was obtained from a study of CD8 T cells in Susac syndrome. Random-hexamer reverse transcription was applied to roughly 0.5 to 1 ug RNA. TCRdb called the immunoSEQ multiplex PCR reads again in MiXCR, with one record for every CDR3 protein. This table has about 210,000 distinct CDR3 sequences, 93% appearing once. Germline V gene data show CDR1 as LGHDT and CDR2 as YNNKEL (reference sequence). Unmatched junction bases numbered 17, after V lost 1 base and J lost 6 bases. The CDR3 totals 19 residues. Sequencing was carried out using CD4+ T cells from PBMCs. The clonotype originates from a human donor in good health. The chain employs TRBV3-1 and TRBJ2-3; 9 bases agree with TRBD2. Written as DNA, the CDR3 is TGTGCCAGCAGCCAAGTGGGGGTACCGGGACTAGCCACACACGATACGCAGTATTTT. Amino acids: CASSQVGVPGLATHDTQYF.